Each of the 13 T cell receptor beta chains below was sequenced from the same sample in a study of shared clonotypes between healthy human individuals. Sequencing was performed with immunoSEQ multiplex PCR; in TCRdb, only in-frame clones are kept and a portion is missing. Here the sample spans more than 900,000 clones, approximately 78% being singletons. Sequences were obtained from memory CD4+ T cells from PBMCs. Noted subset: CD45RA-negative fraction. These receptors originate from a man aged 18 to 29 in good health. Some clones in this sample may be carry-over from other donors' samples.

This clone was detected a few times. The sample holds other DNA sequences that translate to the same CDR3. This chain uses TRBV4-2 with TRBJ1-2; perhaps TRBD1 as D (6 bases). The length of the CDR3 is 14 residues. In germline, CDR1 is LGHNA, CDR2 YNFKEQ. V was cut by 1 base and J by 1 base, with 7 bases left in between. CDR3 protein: CASSQGGGNYGYTF. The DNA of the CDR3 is TGTGCCAGCAGCCAAGGAGGGGGTAACTATGGCTACACCTTC.

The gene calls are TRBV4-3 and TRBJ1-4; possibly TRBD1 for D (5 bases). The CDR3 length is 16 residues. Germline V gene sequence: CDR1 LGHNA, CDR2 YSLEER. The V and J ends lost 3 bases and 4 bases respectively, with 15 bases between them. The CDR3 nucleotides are TGCGCCAGCAGCCAGGCCACAATAGGGGTTAATGAAAAACTGTTTTTT. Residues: CASSQATIGVNEKLFF.

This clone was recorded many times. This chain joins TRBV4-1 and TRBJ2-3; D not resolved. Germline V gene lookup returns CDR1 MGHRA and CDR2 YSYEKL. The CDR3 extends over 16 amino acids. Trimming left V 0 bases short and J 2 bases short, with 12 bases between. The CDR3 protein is CASSQDRFSPTDTQYF. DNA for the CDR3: TGCGCCAGCAGCCAAGATAGATTTTCCCCCACAGATACGCAGTATTTT.

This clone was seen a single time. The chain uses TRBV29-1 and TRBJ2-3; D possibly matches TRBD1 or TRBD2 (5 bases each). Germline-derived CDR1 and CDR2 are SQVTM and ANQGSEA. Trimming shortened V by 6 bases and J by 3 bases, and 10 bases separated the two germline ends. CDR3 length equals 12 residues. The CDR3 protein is CSVGTTTDTQYF. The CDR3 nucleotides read TGCAGCGTCGGGACCACGACAGATACGCAGTATTTT.

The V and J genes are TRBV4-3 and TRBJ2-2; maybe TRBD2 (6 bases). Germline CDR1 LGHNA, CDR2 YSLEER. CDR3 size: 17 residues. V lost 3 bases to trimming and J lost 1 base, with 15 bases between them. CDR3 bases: TGCGCCAGCAGCCAGGGCTTGGGAGGAGGGAACACCGGGGAGCTGTTTTTT. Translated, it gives CASSQGLGGGNTGELFF.

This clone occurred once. CDR3 protein: CASSLEGGQPNEQFF. CDR3 in DNA: TGTGCCAGCAGCTTAGAGGGGGGACAACCCAATGAGCAGTTCTTC. V usage is TRBV5-4 and J usage is TRBJ2-1; the D gene could be TRBD1 or TRBD2 (6 bases each). This CDR3 comprises 15 residues. Between the trimmed V and J ends, which lost 2 bases and 6 bases, there was a span of 15 bases. The germline V gene encodes CDR1 SGHNT and CDR2 YYREEE (reference sequence).

Written as DNA, the CDR3 is TGTGCCAGCAGTTTGTATCGGGGGGAGCAGTACTTC. Translating it yields CASSLYRGEQYF. The V call is TRBV28, the J call TRBJ2-7; the D gene is possibly TRBD2 (6 bases). Germline CDR1 and CDR2: MDHEN and SYDVKM. CDR3 length: 12 residues. V lost 3 bases, J lost 7 bases, and 10 bases lay in between.

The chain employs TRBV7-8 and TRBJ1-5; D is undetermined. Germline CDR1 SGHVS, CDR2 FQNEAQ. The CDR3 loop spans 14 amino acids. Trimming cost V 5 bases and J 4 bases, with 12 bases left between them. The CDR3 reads CASSPRRVNQPQHF. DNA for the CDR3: TGTGCCAGCAGCCCCAGGAGGGTTAATCAGCCCCAGCATTTT. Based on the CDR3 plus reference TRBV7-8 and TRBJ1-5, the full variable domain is GAGVSQSPRYKVAKRGQDVALRCDPISGHVSLFWYQQALGQGPEFLTYFQNEAQLDKSGLPSDRFFAERPEGSVSTLKIQRTQQEDSAVYLCASSPRRVNQPQHFGDGTRLSIL.

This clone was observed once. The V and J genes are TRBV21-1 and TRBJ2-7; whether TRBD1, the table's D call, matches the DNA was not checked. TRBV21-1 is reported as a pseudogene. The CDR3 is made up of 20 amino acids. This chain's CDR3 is CASSKRGGQGAIGVSYEQYF. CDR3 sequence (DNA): TGTGCCAGCAGCAAACGGGGTGGACAGGGGGCGATAGGGGTCTCCTACGAGCAGTACTTC.

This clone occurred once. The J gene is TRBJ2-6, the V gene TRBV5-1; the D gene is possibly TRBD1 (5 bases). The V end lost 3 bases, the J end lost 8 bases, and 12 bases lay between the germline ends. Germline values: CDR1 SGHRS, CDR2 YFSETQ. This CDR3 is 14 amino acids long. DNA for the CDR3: TGCGCCAGCAGCTCTGGCAGGGTAACCAACGTCCTGACTTTC. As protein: CASSSGRVTNVLTF. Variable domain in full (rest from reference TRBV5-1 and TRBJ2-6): KAGVTQTPRYLIKTRGQQVTLSCSPISGHRSVSWYQQTPGQGLQFLFEYFSETQRNKGNFPGRFSGRQFSNSRSEMNVSTLELGDSALYLCASSSGRVTNVLTFGAGSRLTVL.

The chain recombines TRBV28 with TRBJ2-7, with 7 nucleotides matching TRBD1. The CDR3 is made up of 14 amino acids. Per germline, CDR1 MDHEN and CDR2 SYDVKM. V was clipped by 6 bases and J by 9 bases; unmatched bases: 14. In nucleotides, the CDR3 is TGTGCCAGCAGAAAACAGGGGCCCTTAATACGGCAGTACTTC. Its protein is CASRKQGPLIRQYF.

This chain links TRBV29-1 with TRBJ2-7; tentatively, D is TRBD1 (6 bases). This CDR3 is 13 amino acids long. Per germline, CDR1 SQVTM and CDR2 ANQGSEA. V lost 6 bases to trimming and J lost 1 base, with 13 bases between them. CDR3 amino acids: CSVVQGPSYEQYF. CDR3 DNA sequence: TGCAGCGTCGTACAGGGTCCGTCCTACGAGCAGTACTTC.

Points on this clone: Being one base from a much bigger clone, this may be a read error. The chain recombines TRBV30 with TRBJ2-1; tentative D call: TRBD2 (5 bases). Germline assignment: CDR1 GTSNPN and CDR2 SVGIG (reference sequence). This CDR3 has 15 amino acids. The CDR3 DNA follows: TGTGCCTGGAGTGGACCTGTGGACTCATTTAATGAGCGGTTCTTC. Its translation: CAWSGPVDSFNERFF. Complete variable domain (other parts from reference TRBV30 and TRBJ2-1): SQTIHQWPATLVQPVGSPLSLECTVEGTSNPNLYWYRQAAGRGLQLLFYSVGIGQISSEVPQNLSASRPQDRQFILSSKKLLLSDSGFYLCAWSGPVDSFNERFFGPGTRLTVL.